This is a list of T cell receptor beta chains from one sample in a study of OX40 agonist ivuxolimab in advanced cancers. The repertoire was sequenced with immunoSEQ multiplex PCR; TCRdb's copy has only in-frame clones and lacks some. This table holds about 62,000 clones, almost 95% found once. The sequenced sample was CD4+ or CD8+ T cells sorted from blood, obtained in a trial of the OX40 agonist ivuxolimab. Every receptor here comes from an adult with an advanced solid tumor such as melanoma, head and neck, liver or kidney cancer. Each CDR3 is given with its conserved first and last residue. Fields, in order: CDR3 DNA, CDR3 protein, clone size, D gene, J gene, V gene. The D gene is left open where the match is weak. Size tells how often a clone was seen (once, few, many) or the class of an expanded clone, and some rows leave it out.

CDR3 DNA: TGTGCCAGTCAGGACAGCCTTCCCATGAACACTGAAGCTTTCTTT; CDR3 protein: CASQDSLPMNTEAFF; clone size: few; D gene: .; J gene: TRBJ1-1; V gene: TRBV19
CDR3 DNA: TGTGCCAGCAGCCTTACAGGGGGAGTTTCAGATACGCAGTATTTT; CDR3 protein: CASSLTGGVSDTQYF; clone size: .; D gene: TRBD1; J gene: TRBJ2-3; V gene: TRBV6-5
CDR3 DNA: TGCGCCAGCAGCCAAGTACCGACCTCTGGAAACACCATATATTTT; CDR3 protein: CASSQVPTSGNTIYF; clone size: once; D gene: .; J gene: TRBJ1-3; V gene: TRBV4-1
CDR3 DNA: TGTGCCACCAGCAGGACTAGGGACTACAATGAGCAGTTCTTC; CDR3 protein: CATSRTRDYNEQFF; clone size: once; D gene: .; J gene: TRBJ2-1; V gene: TRBV15
CDR3 DNA: TGTGCCAGCAGCCCTTTTTGGACTATGGCCAATGAGCAGTTCTTC; CDR3 protein: CASSPFWTMANEQFF; clone size: .; D gene: .; J gene: TRBJ2-1; V gene: TRBV7-3
CDR3 DNA: TGTGCTAGTGGTTTGTCCGGGGGGCCCCGCAGGGGGACTGAAGCTTTCTTT; CDR3 protein: CASGLSGGPRRGTEAFF; clone size: .; D gene: TRBD1; J gene: TRBJ1-1; V gene: TRBV12-5
CDR3 DNA: TGTGCCAGCAGCTTAGGTGGCAGACAAGAGACCCAGTACTTC; CDR3 protein: CASSLGGRQETQYF; clone size: .; D gene: .; J gene: TRBJ2-5; V gene: TRBV13
CDR3 DNA: TGTGCCACCAGCAGGAAACTAGCGGGAGTAGAGACCCAGTACTTC; CDR3 protein: CATSRKLAGVETQYF; clone size: .; D gene: TRBD2; J gene: TRBJ2-5; V gene: TRBV15
CDR3 DNA: TGTGCCGCCGCCAGCAGTGACTATTACACAGATACGCAGTATTTT; CDR3 protein: CAAASSDYYTDTQYF; clone size: once; D gene: .; J gene: TRBJ2-3; V gene: TRBV2
CDR3 DNA: TGTGCCAGCAGCCTCGGCGGCGGCCGCACAGATACGCAGTATTTT; CDR3 protein: CASSLGGGRTDTQYF; clone size: .; D gene: .; J gene: TRBJ2-3; V gene: TRBV9
CDR3 DNA: TGTGCCATCAGTGAGTATCCGCCTAGTGTAATGGGATCTGAGCAGTTCTTC; CDR3 protein: CAISEYPPSVMGSEQFF; clone size: .; D gene: .; J gene: TRBJ2-1; V gene: TRBV10-3
CDR3 DNA: TGTGCCAGCAGCGAGAGGGGGGGGAGTTCGCCCTACGAGCAGTACTTC; CDR3 protein: CASSERGGSSPYEQYF; clone size: few; D gene: .; J gene: TRBJ2-7; V gene: TRBV9
CDR3 DNA: TGTGCCAGCAGCTTGGGGAACGGGGGGGCACAAGAGACCCAGTACTTC; CDR3 protein: CASSLGNGGAQETQYF; clone size: .; D gene: TRBD2; J gene: TRBJ2-5; V gene: TRBV7-7
CDR3 DNA: TGTGCCAGTAGTATTAGCGGGACCGGGGAGCTGTTTTTT; CDR3 protein: CASSISGTGELFF; clone size: .; D gene: TRBD2; J gene: TRBJ2-2; V gene: TRBV19
CDR3 DNA: TGCGCCAGCAGCCAAATCTTTGGGGCCAACGTCCTGACTTTC; CDR3 protein: CASSQIFGANVLTF; clone size: .; D gene: .; J gene: TRBJ2-6; V gene: TRBV4-1
CDR3 DNA: TGCGCCAGCAGCCACCCACTCCACTATGGCTACACCTTC; CDR3 protein: CASSHPLHYGYTF; clone size: once; D gene: .; J gene: TRBJ1-2; V gene: TRBV4-1
CDR3 DNA: TGTGCCAGCAGCCCGGGGCAGGGATACACTGAAGCTTTCTTT; CDR3 protein: CASSPGQGYTEAFF; clone size: .; D gene: .; J gene: TRBJ1-1; V gene: TRBV5-4
CDR3 DNA: TGCGCCAGCAGCCCCCTCCAGAGTACAACTAATGAAAAACTGTTTTTT; CDR3 protein: CASSPLQSTTNEKLFF; clone size: .; D gene: .; J gene: TRBJ1-4; V gene: TRBV5-1
CDR3 DNA: TGTGCCAGCAGTTTTAGTTATTCTAGCGGGAGATACAATGAGCAGTTCTTC; CDR3 protein: CASSFSYSSGRYNEQFF; clone size: .; D gene: TRBD2; J gene: TRBJ2-1; V gene: TRBV27
CDR3 DNA: TGTGCCAGCAGTTTCGGGGGTGCCAATCAGCCCCAGCATTTT; CDR3 protein: CASSFGGANQPQHF; clone size: few; D gene: .; J gene: TRBJ1-5; V gene: TRBV27
CDR3 DNA: TGTGCCAGCAGCTTAGCATTAGGGAACTATGGCTACACCTTC; CDR3 protein: CASSLALGNYGYTF; clone size: .; D gene: .; J gene: TRBJ1-2; V gene: TRBV7-2
CDR3 DNA: TGTGCCAGCAGCACCGGACAGGATAGCTCCTACGAGCAGTACTTC; CDR3 protein: CASSTGQDSSYEQYF; clone size: .; D gene: TRBD1; J gene: TRBJ2-7; V gene: TRBV7-6
CDR3 DNA: TGTGCCAGCAGCTTAGGGGCGGCGGGGGGCGCGAATCAGCCCCAGCATTTT; CDR3 protein: CASSLGAAGGANQPQHF; clone size: once; D gene: .; J gene: TRBJ1-5; V gene: TRBV11-2
CDR3 DNA: TGCGCCAGCAGCCAAGATGGCGGATTAATGAAACTTTATTTT; CDR3 protein: CASSQDGGLMKLYF; clone size: once; D gene: .; J gene: TRBJ1-4; V gene: TRBV4-1
CDR3 DNA: TGTGCCAGTAGTATTTACAAATACAATGAGCAGTTCTTC; CDR3 protein: CASSIYKYNEQFF; clone size: .; D gene: .; J gene: TRBJ2-1; V gene: TRBV19
CDR3 DNA: TGTGCCAGCAGCTTTAGCGCGGGCACAGATACGCAGTATTTT; CDR3 protein: CASSFSAGTDTQYF; clone size: .; D gene: .; J gene: TRBJ2-3; V gene: TRBV7-9
CDR3 DNA: TGTGCCAGCAGCCAAGAGGGGACCGAGCAGTTCTTC; CDR3 protein: CASSQEGTEQFF; clone size: .; D gene: .; J gene: TRBJ2-1; V gene: TRBV14
CDR3 DNA: TGTGCCAGCAGCTTACGGCTAGCGGGGTCTTACAATGAGCAGTTCTTC; CDR3 protein: CASSLRLAGSYNEQFF; clone size: .; D gene: TRBD2; J gene: TRBJ2-1; V gene: TRBV11-1
CDR3 DNA: TGTGCCAGCAGCCCCGGACCGGCGAACACTGAAGCTTTCTTT; CDR3 protein: CASSPGPANTEAFF; clone size: .; D gene: .; J gene: TRBJ1-1; V gene: TRBV7-3
CDR3 DNA: TGTGCCAGCAGCTTACAGGGGGTTCAGCCCCAGCATTTT; CDR3 protein: CASSLQGVQPQHF; clone size: .; D gene: TRBD1; J gene: TRBJ1-5; V gene: TRBV13
CDR3 DNA: TGTGCCAGCAGACAGGGGACCGGGGCCAACGTCCTGACTTTC; CDR3 protein: CASRQGTGANVLTF; clone size: .; D gene: TRBD1; J gene: TRBJ2-6; V gene: TRBV6-5
CDR3 DNA: TGTGCCAGTAGAAGACAGCCGAACACTGAAGCTTTCTTT; CDR3 protein: CASRRQPNTEAFF; clone size: few; D gene: .; J gene: TRBJ1-1; V gene: TRBV19
CDR3 DNA: TGCGCCAGCAGCCCGGCGACAGGGGGGACCGGGGAGCTGTTTTTT; CDR3 protein: CASSPATGGTGELFF; clone size: .; D gene: TRBD1; J gene: TRBJ2-2; V gene: TRBV4-1
CDR3 DNA: TGTGCCAGCAGTTTATCCCCGGACAGGGGGCCTGGCTACACCTTC; CDR3 protein: CASSLSPDRGPGYTF; clone size: .; D gene: TRBD1; J gene: TRBJ1-2; V gene: TRBV27
CDR3 DNA: TGTGCCAGCAGCCTCAGACAGACCGATACGCAGTATTTT; CDR3 protein: CASSLRQTDTQYF; clone size: .; D gene: .; J gene: TRBJ2-3; V gene: TRBV7-3
CDR3 DNA: TGTGCCAGCAGCTTAGAAGTACTAGCGGGCGAGCAGTACTTC; CDR3 protein: CASSLEVLAGEQYF; clone size: .; D gene: TRBD2; J gene: TRBJ2-7; V gene: TRBV7-8
CDR3 DNA: TGCAGCGTGGACCAGGGGGACTCCTACGAGCAGTACTTC; CDR3 protein: CSVDQGDSYEQYF; clone size: .; D gene: TRBD1; J gene: TRBJ2-7; V gene: TRBV29-1
CDR3 DNA: TGTGCCACCAGCGGAGGACAGGGCGACGAGCAGTACTTC; CDR3 protein: CATSGGQGDEQYF; clone size: .; D gene: TRBD1; J gene: TRBJ2-7; V gene: TRBV15
CDR3 DNA: TGCGCCAGCAGCCAAGACCCGGATATAAGGAGAGAGCAGTACTTC; CDR3 protein: CASSQDPDIRREQYF; clone size: .; D gene: .; J gene: TRBJ2-7; V gene: TRBV4-3
CDR3 DNA: TGTGCCAGTAGTATAGGTACGGGGGCTGAAGCTTTCTTT; CDR3 protein: CASSIGTGAEAFF; clone size: .; D gene: .; J gene: TRBJ1-1; V gene: TRBV19
CDR3 DNA: TGCGCCAGCAGCTTGGCGGGGGGCGCGGGAAATTCACCCCTCCACTTT; CDR3 protein: CASSLAGGAGNSPLHF; clone size: once; D gene: .; J gene: TRBJ1-6; V gene: TRBV5-1